This T cell receptor beta chain was sequenced during a study of PD-L1 blockade in urothelial cancer. For the study at large: Most patients, about 90% of the roughly 29, were males with bladder-origin cancer. Patients had been given 0 to 3 earlier chemotherapy regimens.

Each PCR received spiked synthetic TCR analog templates. Only in-frame clones appear in the TCRdb table, and some are missing; sequencing was by immunoSEQ multiplex PCR. The profile shows 85,000 to 100,000 clones, around 86% of them singletons. This clone showed up just once. Time point described: pretreatment peripheral blood. Anywhere from 1 to 8 samples came from each patient, spanning pretreatment and on-treatment. The CDR3 loop spans 15 amino acids. V was clipped by 0 bases and J by 4 bases, with 12 bases between them. Germline V gene data show CDR1 as SGHTA and CDR2 as FQGTGA. This receptor was identified in a man in his sixties with urothelial cancer. The material sequenced was PBMCs, taken around atezolizumab (anti-PD-L1) treatment. The V call is TRBV7-3, the J call TRBJ2-5, with D perhaps TRBD1 (5 bases). CDR3 sequence reads: CASSLTGASGETQYF. The CDR3 DNA reads TGTGCCAGCAGCTTAACAGGGGCCTCGGGAGAGACCCAGTACTTC.